The 25 T cell receptor beta chains listed next were all sequenced from one sample in a study of blood T cell repertoires in COVID-19. Some clones are missing from TCRdb's copy, which holds only in-frame ones; the method was immunoSEQ multiplex PCR. Seen here are about 120,000 clones, 75% to 80% observed once, and the top ten hold roughly 17%. The sample comprised peripheral blood. Receptor source: a woman older than 75 with active or convalescent COVID-19.

In this sample, this clone turned up a few times. The V gene is TRBV7-8, the J gene TRBJ2-2; D gene ambiguous. The CDR3 has 15 amino acids. Germline V gene data show CDR1 as SGHVS and CDR2 as FQNEAQ. V was pared by 2 bases and J by 6 bases, with 13 bases between. This chain's CDR3 is CASSLTVPIPGELFF. CDR3 DNA: TGTGCCAGCAGCTTAACAGTCCCAATTCCCGGGGAGCTGTTTTTT.

This chain uses TRBV29-1 with TRBJ2-3; maybe TRBD1 (5 bases). CDR1 and CDR2 (germline): SQVTM, ANQGSEA. The CDR3 totals 14 residues. V shed 7 bases and J shed 3 bases, with 17 bases lying between them. CDR3 in DNA: TGCAGCGCCGAACGTCAGGGTGTTACAGATACGCAGTATTTT. It specifies CSAERQGVTDTQYF.

V usage is TRBV6-2 or TRBV6-3 and J usage is TRBJ2-1; tentatively, D is TRBD2 (5 bases). V gave up 5 bases and J gave up 2 bases, with 7 bases separating them. The germline gives CDR1 MNHEY, CDR2 SVGEGT. The CDR3 has 13 residues. CDR3: CASSSGPYNEQFF. The CDR3 region has the DNA TGTGCCAGCAGTAGCGGCCCCTACAATGAGCAGTTCTTC.

The chain recombines TRBV6-1 with TRBJ1-5; D gene ambiguous. CDR1 is MNHNS and CDR2 is SASEGT in the germline V gene. Trimming cost V 2 bases and J 0 bases, with 14 bases left between them. CDR3 length: 17 amino acids. CDR3 coding DNA: TGTGCCAGCAGTGAATTCGGCAGGCTTTATAGCAATCAGCCCCAGCATTTT. Its translation is CASSEFGRLYSNQPQHF.

The V gene is TRBV3-1 (or the pseudogene TRBV3-2), the J gene TRBJ1-5, with D possibly being TRBD1 (5 bases). Germline V gene lookup returns CDR1 LGHDT and CDR2 YNNKEL (reference sequence). The CDR3 is 15 residues long. The ends were cut back, 4 bases at V and 0 bases at J, with 10 bases in the middle. The CDR3 DNA reads TGTGCCAGCAGCCTTACCAGGGATAGCAATCAGCCCCAGCATTTT. The encoded protein is CASSLTRDSNQPQHF.

This clone has only one observation. The chain recombines TRBV30 with TRBJ2-4; possibly TRBD2 for D (6 bases). Per the germline V gene, CDR1 is GTSNPN and CDR2 is SVGIG (reference sequence). This CDR3 spans 13 amino acids. With 4 bases removed from V and 11 bases from J, the gap between germline ends came to 18 bases. The CDR3 DNA follows: TGTGCCTGGATGGGTGGGCTACCGGGAGTTCAGTACTTC. It codes for CAWMGGLPGVQYF.

This chain uses TRBV11-2 with TRBJ1-2; 9 nucleotides align to TRBD1. Per germline, CDR1 SGHAT and CDR2 FQNNGV. The V and J ends lost 6 bases and 8 bases, in that order; junction bases with no gene match: 7. This CDR3 contains 13 residues. For the CDR3, the DNA is TGTGCCAGCAGACCCGGGACAGGGTTCGGCTACACCTTC. Encoded protein: CASRPGTGFGYTF.

The chain employs TRBV10-3 and TRBJ2-1; D gene ambiguous. From germline, CDR1 is ENHRY and CDR2 SYGVKD. The V end was cut by 5 bases, the J end by 4 bases, with 15 bases between. The CDR3 loop spans 15 amino acids. CDR3 region: CAISRQVGPYNEQFF. The CDR3 DNA reads TGTGCCATCAGTCGGCAGGTCGGTCCTTACAATGAGCAGTTCTTC.

The V gene is TRBV18, the J gene TRBJ1-1; D is uncertain. Looked up from germline, CDR1 is KGHSH and CDR2 is LQKENI. CDR3 length equals 15 residues. Trimming cost V 3 bases and J 0 bases, with 11 bases left between them. The DNA of the CDR3 is TGTGCCAGCTCACCCTCGACAAACATGAACACTGAAGCTTTCTTT. It translates to CASSPSTNMNTEAFF. Together with reference TRBV18 and TRBJ1-1, the CDR3 gives the full variable domain: NAGVMQNPRHLVRRRGQEARLRCSPMKGHSHVYWYRQLPEEGLKFMVYLQKENIIDESGMPKERFSAEFPKEGPSILRIQQVVRGDSAAYFCASSPSTNMNTEAFFGQGTRLTVV.

This chain joins TRBV19 and TRBJ1-3, with 8 nucleotides matching TRBD1. The CDR3 is 16 residues long. Germline V gene lookup returns CDR1 LNHDA and CDR2 SQIVND (reference sequence). Trimming took 6 bases from V and 0 from J; bases not matched to a gene: 7. For the CDR3, the DNA is TGTGCCAGTAGCCGGACAGGGCCTTCCTCTGGAAACACCATATATTTT. Protein product: CASSRTGPSSGNTIYF. The full variable domain, completed using reference TRBV19 and TRBJ1-3, is DGGITQSPKYLFRKEGQNVTLSCEQNLNHDAMYWYRQDPGQGLRLIYYSQIVNDFQKGDIAEGYSVSREKKESFPLTVTSAQKNPTAFYLCASSRTGPSSGNTIYFGEGSWLTVV.

The table lists this clone with a few counts. This chain joins TRBV19 and TRBJ1-5; TRBD1 agrees at 8 bases. Unmatched junction bases numbered 15, after V lost 8 bases and J lost 9 bases. CDR1 is LNHDA and CDR2 is SQIVND in the germline V gene (reference sequence). The CDR3 extends over 15 amino acids. The chain's CDR3 is CASSPRGPDTRPQHF. CDR3 bases: TGTGCCAGTTCCCCCAGGGGGCCTGACACCAGGCCCCAGCATTTT. The variable domain in full, completed from reference TRBV19 and TRBJ1-5, reads DGGITQSPKYLFRKEGQNVTLSCEQNLNHDAMYWYRQDPGQGLRLIYYSQIVNDFQKGDIAEGYSVSREKKESFPLTVTSAQKNPTAFYLCASSPRGPDTRPQHFGDGTRLSIL.

The chain recombines TRBV14 with TRBJ1-1; D gene ambiguous. The germline V gene encodes CDR1 SGHDN and CDR2 FVKESK. V lost 4 bases and J lost 1, with 4 bases in between. This CDR3 has 12 amino acids. Here the CDR3 DNA reads TGTGCCAGCAGCCTCGGGAACACTGAAGCTTTCTTT. It yields the protein CASSLGNTEAFF.

The chain combines TRBV4-3 with TRBJ2-5; 7 bases agree with TRBD1. The germline CDR1 and CDR2 sequences are LGHNA and YSLEER. Germline trimming cut 0 bases from V and 5 bases from J; bases unmatched to any gene: 6. The CDR3 extends over 15 amino acids. The CDR3 loop is CASSQDPDRLETQYF. The CDR3 DNA is TGCGCCAGCAGCCAAGATCCGGACAGGCTGGAGACCCAGTACTTC.

This rearrangement joins TRBV7-9 to TRBJ2-1; 14 bases match TRBD2. Trimming cost V 1 base and J 8 bases; bases outside gene matches: 4. This CDR3 spans 16 amino acids. Per the germline V gene, CDR1 is SEHNR and CDR2 is FQNEAQ (reference sequence). The chain's CDR3 is CASSLVGTSGSDEQFF. CDR3 DNA sequence: TGTGCCAGCAGCTTAGTAGGGACTAGCGGGAGTGATGAGCAGTTCTTC.

The chain couples TRBV28 to TRBJ1-3; weak D call: TRBD1 (5 bases). This CDR3 has 14 residues. Germline V gene lookup returns CDR1 MDHEN and CDR2 SYDVKM. V was trimmed by 8 bases and J by 2 bases, leaving 13 bases between them. CDR3 in amino acids: CASFAGGAGNTIYF. The CDR3 DNA follows: TGTGCCAGCTTCGCGGGGGGTGCTGGAAACACCATATATTTT.

The chain links TRBV5-1 to TRBJ2-7, with D perhaps TRBD2 (5 bases). V was trimmed by 0 bases and J by 2 bases, leaving 6 bases between them. Per the germline V gene, CDR1 is SGHRS and CDR2 is YFSETQ. This CDR3 is built from 13 residues. CDR3 nucleotide sequence: TGCGCCAGCAGCTTGGACGGGGCCTACGAGCAGTACTTC. Translation: CASSLDGAYEQYF.

In its sample, this clone was seen a few times. The V gene is TRBV4-1, the J gene TRBJ1-1; 10 bases map to TRBD1. Trimming at V came to 4 bases and at J to 9 bases, leaving 8 bases not matched to a gene. CDR3 length: 14 residues. Germline V lookup: CDR1 MGHRA, CDR2 YSYEKL. The CDR3 nucleotides read TGCGCCAGCAGCCGAGGCGGTGACAGGGGGCAAGCTTTCTTT. It is translated as CASSRGGDRGQAFF.

This clone was seen more than once but under ten times. The J gene is TRBJ1-1, the V gene TRBV4-2; a weak D match, TRBD1 (5 bases). CDR1 is LGHNA, CDR2 YNFKEQ, per germline. CDR3 size: 13 residues. Trimming removed 7 bases from V and 4 bases from J, with 13 bases in between. The CDR3 spells CASTREGSTEAFF. CDR3 coding DNA: TGTGCCAGCACCAGGGAGGGAAGCACTGAAGCTTTCTTT.

The V and J genes are TRBV5-4 and TRBJ2-1; 11 nucleotides agree with TRBD2. Germline CDR1 SGHNT, CDR2 YYREEE (reference sequence). There are 16 residues in the CDR3. After removal of 2 bases from V and 6 bases from J, the junction contained 7 bases not matched to a gene. This CDR3 is CASSFPSGRLGNEQFF. CDR3 sequence (DNA): TGTGCCAGCAGCTTCCCTAGCGGGAGGTTGGGCAATGAGCAGTTCTTC. The variable domain in full, with the rest retrieved from reference TRBV5-4 and TRBJ2-1, is ETGVTQSPTHLIKTRGQQVTLRCSSQSGHNTVSWYQQALGQGPQFIFQYYREEENGRGNFPPRFSGLQFPNYSSELNVNALELDDSALYLCASSFPSGRLGNEQFFGPGTRLTVL.

V gene TRBV9 combines with J gene TRBJ2-1; tentative D call: TRBD2 (7 bases). Between the trimmed V and J ends, which lost 4 bases and 7 bases, there was a span of 21 bases. This CDR3 has 16 amino acids. The germline CDR1 and CDR2 sequences are SGDLS and YYNGEE. The CDR3 coding sequence is TGTGCCAGCAGCCCGATAAGGGGGGGCAGTGTGAATGAGCAGTTCTTC. It is translated as CASSPIRGGSVNEQFF.

The chain combines TRBV29-1 with TRBJ2-7; 14 bases line up with TRBD2. V was pared by 6 bases and J by 2 bases, with 0 bases of the junction left unmatched. There are 13 residues in the CDR3. Germline CDR1 reads SQVTM; CDR2 reads ANQGSEA. The CDR3 DNA sequence: TGCAGCGTGGGACTAGCGGGGGCCTACGAGCAGTACTTC. It codes for CSVGLAGAYEQYF.

The chain recombines TRBV6-5 with TRBJ1-2, with TRBD1 as a possible D gene (6 bases). Looked up from germline, CDR1 is MNHEY and CDR2 is SVGAGI. V lost 2 bases to trimming and J lost 2 bases, with 12 bases between them. The CDR3 consists of 15 residues. CDR3 in amino acids: CASSYQPGANYGYTF. The CDR3 DNA reads as TGTGCCAGCAGTTACCAACCAGGGGCCAACTATGGCTACACCTTC.

The J gene is TRBJ2-1, the V gene TRBV5-8; 8 nucleotides match TRBD2. V lost 3 bases to trimming and J lost 2 bases; unmatched junction nucleotides: 7. The germline V gene has CDR1 SGHTS and CDR2 YDEGEE. The CDR3 is 16 amino acids. CDR3 sequence (DNA): TGTGCCAGCAGCTCGGCGGGGGGAGCGGCCTACAATGAGCAGTTCTTC. This codes for CASSSAGGAAYNEQFF.

This sequence joins TRBV27 and TRBJ2-7, with D maybe TRBD2 (6 bases). Germline V gene lookup returns CDR1 MNHEY and CDR2 SMNVEV (reference sequence). The CDR3 contains 13 residues. The V gene lost 6 bases and the J gene lost 4 bases, with 13 bases spanning the gap. CDR3 protein: CASSRRVKYEQYF. DNA for the CDR3: TGTGCCAGCAGCCGGAGGGTAAAATACGAGCAGTACTTC.

V usage is TRBV5-4 and J usage is TRBJ2-7, with TRBD2 as a possible D gene (6 bases). The V gene's germline CDR1 is SGHNT and CDR2 YYREEE (reference sequence). The germline V and J ends were trimmed by 3 bases and 5 bases, with 12 bases remaining between them. This CDR3 comprises 13 residues. The CDR3: CASSSLSGNEQYF. CDR3 nucleotides: TGTGCCAGCAGCTCCCTTAGCGGAAACGAGCAGTACTTC.